The rows below give T cell receptor beta chains drawn from one sample of a study of T cell responses to AZD1222 COVID-19 vaccine. The assay was immunoSEQ multiplex PCR, and TCRdb's table has in-frame clones only and misses some. The top ten hold around 1.2% of the sample, which has about 110,000 clones, 80% to 90% seen once. The specimen was peripheral blood, collected on day 0 of AZD1222 vaccination. These receptors were obtained from an adult in good health. The conserved cysteine and the conserved F or W are not part of the CDR3 here.

TRBJ1-5,TRBV27,ASSSRAHNQPQH
TRBJ1-2,TRBV12-3/TRBV12-4,ASSLGRNYGYT
TRBJ1-2,TRBV7-2,ASSLNTGSKGYT
TRBJ1-1,TRBV18,ASSPLGEFTEAF
TRBJ1-1,TRBV19,ASSAPGPEAF
TRBJ2-7,TRBV5-1,ASSWQPNYEQY
TRBJ2-1,TRBV6-4,ASSAAPGEGGNEQF
TRBJ2-5,TRBV5-1,ASALAAPFQETQY
TRBJ2-5,TRBV5-4,ASSAARGGMYQETQY
TRBJ2-7,TRBV7-9,ASSSRATPYEQY
TRBJ2-5,TRBV7-2,ASSNQGGETQY
TRBJ2-3,TRBV9,ASSVGGSDTQY
TRBJ1-2,TRBV18,ASSPPPQGAWGYT
TRBJ2-3,TRBV7-2,ASRQTGTRTQY
TRBJ1-5,TRBV6-5,ASNPSRGANQPQH
TRBJ2-3,TRBV3-1/TRBV3-2,ASSPGTLTTDTQY
TRBJ2-7,TRBV19,ASSIGTGVYEQY
TRBJ1-2,TRBV7-2,ASSDRPRIGGYT
TRBJ1-2,TRBV3-1/TRBV3-2,ASSQGAGGYT
TRBJ2-6,TRBV7-9,ASSPGQPESGANVLT
TRBJ1-2,TRBV7-2,ASSLFGASNYGYT
TRBJ2-2,TRBV12-3/TRBV12-4,ASSFGDTGELF
TRBJ2-5,TRBV5-5,ASSRGTSGETQY